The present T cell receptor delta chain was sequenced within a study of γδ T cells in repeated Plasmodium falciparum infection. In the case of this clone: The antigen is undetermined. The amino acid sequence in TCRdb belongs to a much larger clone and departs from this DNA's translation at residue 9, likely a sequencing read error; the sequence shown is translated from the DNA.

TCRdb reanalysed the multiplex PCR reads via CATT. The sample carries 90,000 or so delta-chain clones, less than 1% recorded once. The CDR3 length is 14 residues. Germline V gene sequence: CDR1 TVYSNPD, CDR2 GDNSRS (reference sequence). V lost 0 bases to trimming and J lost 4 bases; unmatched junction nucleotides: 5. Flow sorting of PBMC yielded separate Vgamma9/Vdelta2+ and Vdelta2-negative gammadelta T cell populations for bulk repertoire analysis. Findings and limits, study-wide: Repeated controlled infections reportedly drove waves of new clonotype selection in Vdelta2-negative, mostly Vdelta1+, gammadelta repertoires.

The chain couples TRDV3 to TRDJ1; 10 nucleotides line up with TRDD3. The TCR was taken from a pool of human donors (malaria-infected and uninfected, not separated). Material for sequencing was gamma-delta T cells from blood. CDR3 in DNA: TGTGCCTTTAGCATTACTGGGGGATGCGATAAACTCATCTTT. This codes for CAFSITGGCDKLIF.